What follows are 21 T cell receptor beta chains derived from one specimen sequenced in a study of post-analysis software for immune sequencing data. Study observations and caveats: A handful of TRBV segments were more frequent in patients than controls; TRBV5-6, TRBV5-1 and TRBV20-1 belonged to this group.

These receptors are not linked to any known antigen. Each TCR beta cDNA library carried unique molecular identifiers. MiXCR, run by TCRdb on the PCR reads, gives a single entry per CDR3 protein. The table records about 190,000 distinct CDR3 sequences, approximately 29% of them present only once. Sequencing input: blood. The receptors derive from a girl aged 2-17 years with multiple sclerosis.

In this sample, this clonotype turned up many times. J is TRBJ1-1 and V is TRBV7-8, with D uncertain. The CDR3 extends over 17 amino acids. CDR1 is SGHVS and CDR2 is FQNEAQ in the germline V gene. The V end lost 0 bases, the J end lost 0 bases, and 14 bases lay between the germline ends. The CDR3, as DNA: TGTGCCAGCAGCTTAGCCTATAGTGTAGGTGTGAACACTGAAGCTTTCTTT. It specifies CASSLAYSVGVNTEAFF.

About this clonotype itself: With a much larger clone just one base away, this may be a read error. This chain uses TRBV11-2 with TRBJ2-7; 7 nucleotides match TRBD1. Germline assignment: CDR1 SGHAT and CDR2 FQNNGV. This CDR3 contains 13 residues. The CDR3 reads CASSPQGIYERYF. DNA of the CDR3: TGTGCCAGCAGCCCACAGGGGATCTACGAGCGGTACTTC.

Turning to this clonotype: This may stem from a read error, because a much larger clone lies one nucleotide away. This sequence joins TRBV20-1 and TRBJ2-5, with D unclear. The CDR3 has 13 residues. Deletions cut 3 bases from V and 1 base from J, with 9 bases between. CDR1 and CDR2 (germline): DFQATT, SNEGSKA (reference sequence). CDR3 nucleotide sequence: TGCAGTGCTAGTCATGGTGGCCAAGAGACCCAGTACTTC. This codes for CSASHGGQETQYF.

The chain carries TRBV5-1 and TRBJ2-7; TRBD1 matches at 7 bases. Germline loops: CDR1 SGHRS, CDR2 YFSETQ. This CDR3 region has 13 residues. The V and J ends lost 7 bases and 6 bases, in that order; junction bases with no gene match: 10. The CDR3 region is CASRRPPGGEQYF. CDR3 DNA sequence: TGCGCCAGCCGACGCCCGCCAGGGGGCGAGCAGTACTTC.

This clonotype was recorded at least ten times. V and J are TRBV7-9 and TRBJ2-3; 12 nucleotides line up with TRBD2. The CDR3 has 18 amino acids. The J segment lost 4 bases and the V segment lost 1 base, leaving 9 bases of the junction unmatched. The germline V gene encodes CDR1 SEHNR and CDR2 FQNEAQ (reference sequence). CDR3 sequence: CASSLGPELAGGPDTQYF. The DNA of the CDR3 is TGTGCCAGCAGCTTAGGTCCGGAACTAGCGGGAGGCCCAGATACGCAGTATTTT.

This clonotype was counted between two and nine times. The chain uses TRBV14 and TRBJ1-5, with a tentative D call TRBD1 (5 bases). The germline V gene encodes CDR1 SGHDN and CDR2 FVKESK. This CDR3 spans 13 amino acids. Trimming left V 4 bases short and J 6 bases short, with 10 bases between. The CDR3 coding sequence is TGTGCCAGCAGCCTAGGGACGTCTCAGCCCCAGCATTTT. Residues: CASSLGTSQPQHF.

This clonotype was detected ten times or more. The chain has TRBV29-1 and TRBJ1-2, with 9 bases lining up with TRBD1. Germline-derived CDR1 and CDR2 are SQVTM and ANQGSEA. CDR3 length equals 16 residues. V shed 1 base, J shed 4 bases, and the junction held 10 bases outside the gene matches. The CDR3 reads CSVEGTGDGLGYGYTF. In nucleotides, the CDR3 is TGCAGCGTTGAAGGGACAGGGGATGGTTTGGGCTATGGCTACACCTTC.

This clonotype has ten or more counts. This chain joins TRBV2 and TRBJ2-7; no definite D call. Trimming shortened V by 0 bases and J by 0 bases, and 12 bases separated the two germline ends. The germline CDR1 and CDR2 sequences are SNHLY and FYNNEI. The CDR3 is 16 residues long. The CDR3 DNA is TGTGCCAGCAGTGAAGCTGCAGAACTCAGCTCCTACGAGCAGTACTTC. Translated, it gives CASSEAAELSSYEQYF.

This clonotype has at least ten counts. J is TRBJ1-2 and V is TRBV12-3 or TRBV12-4, with TRBD1 matching over 12 bases. There are 15 residues in the CDR3. Trimming cost V 6 bases and J 4 bases; bases outside gene matches: 6. CDR3 sequence reads: CASSRDRGRGYGYTF. For the CDR3, the DNA is TGTGCCAGCAGCCGGGACAGGGGGCGCGGCTATGGCTACACCTTC.

This clonotype came up a few times. This chain uses TRBV12-3 or TRBV12-4 with TRBJ1-2; a possible D gene is TRBD1 (6 bases). Trimming pared 1 base from V and 8 bases from J, leaving 17 bases between. The CDR3 has 15 amino acids. The CDR3 coding sequence is TGTGCCAGCAGTTTAGTCGGGCAGGGGCTCCTCGGCTACACCTTC. Translated: CASSLVGQGLLGYTF.

For this clonotype: The germline gene is not matched at one end of the junction; a read error may be the cause. This rearrangement joins TRBV5-1 to TRBJ1-4, with 7 bases that match TRBD1. Germline V lookup: CDR1 SGHRS, CDR2 YFSETQ. The CDR3 length is 15 residues. CDR3 nucleotides: TGCGCCAGCAGCCACGGGACAGTGGCTAATGAAAAACGGTTTTTT. Protein: CASSHGTVANEKRFF.

The chain recombines TRBV5-1 with TRBJ2-1, with D uncertain. The CDR3 runs to 13 residues. Trimming pared 1 base from V and 5 bases from J, leaving 7 bases between. From germline, CDR1 is SGHRS and CDR2 YFSETQ. The CDR3 coding sequence is TGCGCCAGCAGCTTGAATAGCAACAATGAGCAGTTCTTC. Its translation: CASSLNSNNEQFF.

As regards this clonotype: The junction departs from the called germline gene at one end, perhaps through a read error. This chain uses TRBV28 with TRBJ2-1; D gene uncertain. Germline lookup yields CDR1 MDHEN and CDR2 SYDVKM. The CDR3 is 16 residues long. The CDR3 sequence is CAISSRGNYTYNEQFF. For the CDR3, the DNA is TGTGCCATCAGTTCCCGTGGCAACTACACCTACAATGAGCAGTTCTTC.

The rearrangement joins TRBV10-3 to TRBJ2-7; 10 nucleotides match TRBD1. The ends lost 4 bases at V and 1 base at J; junction bases unmatched: 1. CDR1 is ENHRY, CDR2 SYGVKD, per germline. This CDR3 spans 14 amino acids. Here the CDR3 DNA reads TGTGCCATCAGTGGGGACAGGGGTTCCTACGAGCAGTACTTC. Its protein product is CAISGDRGSYEQYF.

The chain's CDR3 is CASSLAGALNTEAFF. The CDR3 DNA sequence: TGTGCCAGCAGCTTAGCAGGGGCCCTGAACACTGAAGCTTTCTTT. The J gene is TRBJ1-1, the V gene TRBV7-9; D possibly corresponds to TRBD1 (5 bases). Germline CDR1 is SEHNR and CDR2 is FQNEAQ (reference sequence). V was shortened by 0 bases and J by 0 bases, with 8 bases between the two germline ends. The CDR3 is 15 residues long. The full variable domain, in which reference TRBV7-9 and TRBJ1-1 provide the parts outside the CDR3, is DTGVSQNPRHKITKRGQNVTFRCDPISEHNRLYWYRQTLGQGPEFLTYFQNEAQLEKSRLLSDRFSAERPKGSFSTLEIQRTEQGDSAMYLCASSLAGALNTEAFFGQGTRLTVV.

The table lists this clonotype with many counts. J is TRBJ1-2 and V is TRBV30; D unclear. The germline V and J ends were trimmed by 3 bases and 2 bases, with 4 bases remaining between them. Per the germline V gene, CDR1 is GTSNPN and CDR2 is SVGIG (reference sequence). There are 11 residues in the CDR3. CDR3 DNA: TGTGCCTGGAGGGAAAACTATGGCTACACCTTC. Residues: CAWRENYGYTF.

The V and J genes are TRBV20-1 and TRBJ1-2; D is ambiguous. From germline, CDR1 is DFQATT and CDR2 SNEGSKA (reference sequence). Trimming cost V 6 bases and J 4 bases, with 12 bases left between them. The CDR3 extends over 12 amino acids. The CDR3 DNA reads TGCAGTGCCGGATCCCATACCTATGGCTACACCTTC. Translating gives CSAGSHTYGYTF.

The chain couples TRBV12-3 or TRBV12-4 to TRBJ1-5; the D is unclear. CDR3 size: 14 residues. V was shortened by 5 bases and J by 0 bases, with 8 bases between the two germline ends. CDR3 bases: TGTGCCAGCAGTAAATCCTTTAGCAATCAGCCCCAGCATTTT. It specifies CASSKSFSNQPQHF.

V usage is TRBV11-2 and J usage is TRBJ1-6; TRBD1 matches at 8 bases. The CDR3 sequence is 14 residues long. The V segment lost 3 bases and the J segment 14 bases; nucleotides outside the gene matches: 9. Per the germline V gene, CDR1 is SGHAT and CDR2 is FQNNGV. CDR3 in amino acids: CASSLAAGDRSLHF. The CDR3 coding sequence is TGTGCCAGCAGCTTGGCGGCAGGGGACAGGTCCCTCCACTTT. The entire variable domain, with the rest obtained from reference TRBV11-2 and TRBJ1-6, is as follows: EAGVAQSPRYKIIEKRQSVAFWCNPISGHATLYWYQQILGQGPKLLIQFQNNGVVDDSQLPKDRFSAERLKGVDSTLKIQPAKLEDSAVYLCASSLAAGDRSLHFGNGTRLTVT.

The chain carries TRBV12-3 or TRBV12-4 and TRBJ1-5; D remains ambiguous. The germline V and J ends were trimmed by 3 bases and 7 bases, with 13 bases remaining between them. CDR3 length: 14 residues. The CDR3 is CASSFDSKGQPQHF. CDR3 in DNA: TGTGCCAGCAGTTTTGACTCGAAGGGCCAGCCCCAGCATTTT.

The chain joins TRBV3-1 to TRBJ1-5; D unresolved. The length of the CDR3 is 13 residues. The germline V gene encodes CDR1 LGHDT and CDR2 YNNKEL (reference sequence). The germline V and J ends were trimmed by 5 bases and 4 bases, with 9 bases remaining between them. CDR3 DNA: TGTGCCAGCAGCACGGACCTAAATCAGCCCCAGCATTTT. Its translation is CASSTDLNQPQHF.